The sequence of this TCR beta chain was determined in a study of control samples from healthy donors and cancer patients. Clones were read by immunoSEQ multiplex PCR, and TCRdb kept only the in-frame ones, dropping some. The sample has around 43,000 clones, around 90% seen once. The V segment lost 6 bases and the J segment 6 bases; nucleotides outside the gene matches: 8. The CDR3 runs 12 residues. From germline, CDR1 is SQVTM and CDR2 ANQGSEA. The clonotype comes from a woman aged 45-65 years in good health. The rearrangement links TRBV29-1 to TRBJ2-7; 7 bases agree with TRBD1. The sequenced sample was blood. The CDR3 sequence is CSVVRQGGEQYF. The CDR3 coding sequence is TGCAGCGTCGTACGACAGGGCGGCGAGCAGTACTTC.